This T cell receptor (beta chain) was sequenced during a study of blood T cell repertoires in COVID-19. Study-level information: Both acute and convalescent COVID-19 samples were obtained from the United States, Italy and Spain. From T cells, B-cell-depleted T cells, or PBMCs came the material, which was cDNA or gDNA.

This clone was found once. This CDR3 is built from 13 residues. Germline V CDR1 and CDR2: GTSNPN, SVGIG (reference sequence). Trimming took off 3 bases at V and 0 bases at J, with 8 bases between the two ends. How the authors handled the data: Estimation of nucleated cell counts relied on the amplification of reference gene primers. Sequencing used immunoSEQ multiplex PCR; TCRdb keeps in-frame clones, though not all of them. V, J and clone size are those of that table, while D and trimming were read from the DNA. The top ten hold about 20% of the sample, which has about 110,000 clones, 83% seen once. The sample consisted of peripheral blood. This receptor was taken from a woman between 55 and 75 years old with acute or convalescent COVID-19. V and J are TRBV30 and TRBJ1-1; a weak D match, TRBD1 (6 bases). The DNA of the CDR3 is TGTGCCTGGAGCAGGGGCTTGAACACTGAAGCTTTCTTT. Residues: CAWSRGLNTEAFF.